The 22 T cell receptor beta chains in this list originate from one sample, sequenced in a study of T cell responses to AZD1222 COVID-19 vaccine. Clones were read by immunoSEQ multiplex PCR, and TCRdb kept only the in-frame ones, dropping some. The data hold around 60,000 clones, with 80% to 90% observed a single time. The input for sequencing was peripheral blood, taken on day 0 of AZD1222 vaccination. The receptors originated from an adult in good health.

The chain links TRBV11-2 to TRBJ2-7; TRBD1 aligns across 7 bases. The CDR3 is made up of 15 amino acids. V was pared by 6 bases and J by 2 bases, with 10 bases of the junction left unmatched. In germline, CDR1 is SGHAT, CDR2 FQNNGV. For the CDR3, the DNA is TGTGCCAGCAGGCAGTCCGGACAGGCCACCTACGAGCAGTACTTC. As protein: CASRQSGQATYEQYF. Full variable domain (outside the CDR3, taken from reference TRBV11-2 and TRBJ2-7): EAGVAQSPRYKIIEKRQSVAFWCNPISGHATLYWYQQILGQGPKLLIQFQNNGVVDDSQLPKDRFSAERLKGVDSTLKIQPAKLEDSAVYLCASRQSGQATYEQYFGPGTRLTVT.

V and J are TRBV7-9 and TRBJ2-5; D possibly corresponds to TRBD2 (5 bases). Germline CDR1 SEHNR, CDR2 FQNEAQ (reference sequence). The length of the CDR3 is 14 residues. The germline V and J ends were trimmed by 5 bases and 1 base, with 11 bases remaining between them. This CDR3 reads CASSQEGSQETQYF. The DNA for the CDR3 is TGTGCCAGCAGCCAAGAGGGCAGCCAAGAGACCCAGTACTTC.

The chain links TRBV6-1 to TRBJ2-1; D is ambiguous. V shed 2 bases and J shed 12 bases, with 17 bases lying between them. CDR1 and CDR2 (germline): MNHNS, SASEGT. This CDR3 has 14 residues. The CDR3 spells CASSEFQDARRQFF. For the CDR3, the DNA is TGTGCCAGCAGTGAATTTCAGGACGCCAGGAGGCAGTTCTTC.

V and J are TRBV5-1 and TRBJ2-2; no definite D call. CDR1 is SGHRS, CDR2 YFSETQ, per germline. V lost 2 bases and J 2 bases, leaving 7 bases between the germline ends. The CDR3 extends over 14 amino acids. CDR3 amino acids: CASSFEGNTGELFF. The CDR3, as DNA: TGCGCCAGCAGCTTTGAAGGTAACACCGGGGAGCTGTTTTTT.

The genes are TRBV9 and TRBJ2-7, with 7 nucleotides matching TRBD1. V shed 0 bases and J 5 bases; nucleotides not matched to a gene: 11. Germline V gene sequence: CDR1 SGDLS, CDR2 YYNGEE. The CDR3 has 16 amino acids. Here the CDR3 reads CASSVAPQGQGDEQYF. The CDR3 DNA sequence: TGTGCCAGCAGCGTAGCCCCGCAGGGGCAGGGGGACGAGCAGTACTTC.

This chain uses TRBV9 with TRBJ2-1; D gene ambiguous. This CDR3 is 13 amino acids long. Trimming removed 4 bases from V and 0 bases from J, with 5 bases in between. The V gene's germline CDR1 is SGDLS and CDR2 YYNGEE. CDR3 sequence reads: CASSLDSYNEQFF. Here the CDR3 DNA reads TGTGCCAGCAGCCTCGACTCCTACAATGAGCAGTTCTTC.

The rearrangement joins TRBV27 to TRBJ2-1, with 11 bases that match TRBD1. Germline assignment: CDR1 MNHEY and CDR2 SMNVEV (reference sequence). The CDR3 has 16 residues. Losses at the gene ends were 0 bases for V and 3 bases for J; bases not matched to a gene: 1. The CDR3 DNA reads TGTGCCAGCAGTTTATCCGGGACAGGGGGCTACAATGAGCAGTTCTTC. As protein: CASSLSGTGGYNEQFF.

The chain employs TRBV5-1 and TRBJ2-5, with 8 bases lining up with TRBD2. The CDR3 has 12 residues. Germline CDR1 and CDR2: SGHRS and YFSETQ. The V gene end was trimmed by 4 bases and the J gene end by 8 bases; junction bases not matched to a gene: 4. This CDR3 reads CASSDGLATQYF. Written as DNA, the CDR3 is TGCGCCAGCAGCGACGGACTAGCCACCCAGTACTTC.

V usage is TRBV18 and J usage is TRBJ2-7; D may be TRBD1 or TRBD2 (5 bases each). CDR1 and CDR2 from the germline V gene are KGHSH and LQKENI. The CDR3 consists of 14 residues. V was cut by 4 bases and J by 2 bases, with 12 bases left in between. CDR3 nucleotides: TGTGCCAGCTCACTACGGACGGGACCCTACGAGCAGTACTTC. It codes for CASSLRTGPYEQYF.

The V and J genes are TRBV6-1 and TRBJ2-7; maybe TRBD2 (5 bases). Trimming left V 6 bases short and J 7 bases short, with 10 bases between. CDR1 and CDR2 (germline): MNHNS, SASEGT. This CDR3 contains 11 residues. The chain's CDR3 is CASSRGEEQYF. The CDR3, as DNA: TGTGCCAGCAGCCGGGGTGAAGAGCAGTACTTC.

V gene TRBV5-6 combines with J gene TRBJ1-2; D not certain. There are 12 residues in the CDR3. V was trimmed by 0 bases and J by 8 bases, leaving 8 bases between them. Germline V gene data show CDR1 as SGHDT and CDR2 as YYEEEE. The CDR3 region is CASSLGGRGYTF. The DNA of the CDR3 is TGTGCCAGCAGCTTGGGGGGTCGCGGCTACACCTTC.

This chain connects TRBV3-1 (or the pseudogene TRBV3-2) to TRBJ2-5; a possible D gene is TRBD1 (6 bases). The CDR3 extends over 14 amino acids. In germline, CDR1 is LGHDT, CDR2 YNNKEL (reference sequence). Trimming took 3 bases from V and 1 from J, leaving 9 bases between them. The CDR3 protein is CASSHLDSQETQYF. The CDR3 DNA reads TGTGCCAGCAGCCACTTGGACAGCCAAGAGACCCAGTACTTC.

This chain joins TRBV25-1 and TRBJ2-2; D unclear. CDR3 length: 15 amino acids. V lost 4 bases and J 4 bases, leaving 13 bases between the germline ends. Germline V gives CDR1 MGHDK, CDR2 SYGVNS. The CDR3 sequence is CASSVSPAFTGELFF. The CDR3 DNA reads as TGTGCCAGCAGTGTCTCCCCGGCCTTCACCGGGGAGCTGTTTTTT.

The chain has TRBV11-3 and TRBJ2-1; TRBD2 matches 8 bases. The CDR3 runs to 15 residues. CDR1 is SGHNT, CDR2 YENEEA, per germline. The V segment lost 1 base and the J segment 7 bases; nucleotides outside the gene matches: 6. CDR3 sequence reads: CASSLVLAGVNEQFF. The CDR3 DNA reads TGTGCCAGCAGCTTAGTCCTAGCGGGTGTTAATGAGCAGTTCTTC.

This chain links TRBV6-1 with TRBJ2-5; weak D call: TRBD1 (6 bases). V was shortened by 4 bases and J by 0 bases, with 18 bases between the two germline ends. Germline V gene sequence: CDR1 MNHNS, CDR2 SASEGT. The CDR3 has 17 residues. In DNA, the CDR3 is TGTGCCAGCAGTGTTTTCCCGCCTCAGGGGAACCAAGAGACCCAGTACTTC. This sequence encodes CASSVFPPQGNQETQYF.

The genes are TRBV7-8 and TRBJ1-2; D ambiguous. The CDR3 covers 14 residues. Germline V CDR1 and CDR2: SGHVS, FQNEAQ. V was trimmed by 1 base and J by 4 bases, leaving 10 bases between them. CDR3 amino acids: CASSLGGLTYGYTF. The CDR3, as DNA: TGTGCCAGCAGCTTAGGCGGGCTGACCTATGGCTACACCTTC.

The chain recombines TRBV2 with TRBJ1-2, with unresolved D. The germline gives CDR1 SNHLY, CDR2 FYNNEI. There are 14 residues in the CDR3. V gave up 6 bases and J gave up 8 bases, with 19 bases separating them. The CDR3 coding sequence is TGTGCCAGCAGAGGTCCAGTCCCCGAAGGGGGCTACACCTTC. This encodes CASRGPVPEGGYTF.

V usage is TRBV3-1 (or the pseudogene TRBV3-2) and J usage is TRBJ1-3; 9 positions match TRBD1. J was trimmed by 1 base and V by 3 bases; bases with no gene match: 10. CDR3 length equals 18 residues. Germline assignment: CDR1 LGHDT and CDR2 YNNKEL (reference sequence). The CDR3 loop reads CASSQRYPGQGSGNTIYF. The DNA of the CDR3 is TGTGCCAGCAGCCAGAGGTACCCGGGACAGGGTTCTGGAAACACCATATATTTT.

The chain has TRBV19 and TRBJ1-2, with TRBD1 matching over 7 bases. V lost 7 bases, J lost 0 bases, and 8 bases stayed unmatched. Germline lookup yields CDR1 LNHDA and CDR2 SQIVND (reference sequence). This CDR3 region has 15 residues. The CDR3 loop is CASNRFDRANYGYTF. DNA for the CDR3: TGTGCCAGTAACAGATTCGACAGGGCTAACTATGGCTACACCTTC.

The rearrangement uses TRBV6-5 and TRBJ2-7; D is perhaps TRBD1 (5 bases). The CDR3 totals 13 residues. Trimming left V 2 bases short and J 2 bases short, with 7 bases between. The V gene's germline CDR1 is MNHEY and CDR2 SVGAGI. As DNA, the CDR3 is TGTGCCAGCAGTTACGTAGGGGCCTACGAGCAGTACTTC. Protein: CASSYVGAYEQYF.

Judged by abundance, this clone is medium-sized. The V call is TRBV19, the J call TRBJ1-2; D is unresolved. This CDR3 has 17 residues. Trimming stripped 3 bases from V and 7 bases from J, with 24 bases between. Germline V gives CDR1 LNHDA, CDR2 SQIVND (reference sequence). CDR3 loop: CASSIFMKRAPLGGYTF. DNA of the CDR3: TGTGCCAGTAGTATTTTTATGAAGAGGGCCCCCTTGGGTGGCTACACCTTC.

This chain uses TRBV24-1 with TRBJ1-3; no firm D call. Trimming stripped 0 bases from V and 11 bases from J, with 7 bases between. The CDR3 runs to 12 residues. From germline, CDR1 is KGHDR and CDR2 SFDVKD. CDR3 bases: TGTGCCACCAGTGATTTGCTGAAGGCCATATATTTT. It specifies CATSDLLKAIYF.